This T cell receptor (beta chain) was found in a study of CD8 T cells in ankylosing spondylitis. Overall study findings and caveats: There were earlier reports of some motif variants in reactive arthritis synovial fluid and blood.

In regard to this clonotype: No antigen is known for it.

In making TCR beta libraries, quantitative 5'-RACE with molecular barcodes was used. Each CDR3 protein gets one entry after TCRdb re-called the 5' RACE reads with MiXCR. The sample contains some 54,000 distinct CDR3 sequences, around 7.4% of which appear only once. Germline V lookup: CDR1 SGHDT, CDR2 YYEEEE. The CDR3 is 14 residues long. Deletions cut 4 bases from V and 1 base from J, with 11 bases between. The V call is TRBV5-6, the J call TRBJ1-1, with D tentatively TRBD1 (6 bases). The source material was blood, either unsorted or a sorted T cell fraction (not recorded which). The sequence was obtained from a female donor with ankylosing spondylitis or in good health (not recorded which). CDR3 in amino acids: CASSPGVTNTEAFF. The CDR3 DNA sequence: TGTGCCAGCAGCCCAGGGGTGACGAACACTGAAGCTTTCTTT.